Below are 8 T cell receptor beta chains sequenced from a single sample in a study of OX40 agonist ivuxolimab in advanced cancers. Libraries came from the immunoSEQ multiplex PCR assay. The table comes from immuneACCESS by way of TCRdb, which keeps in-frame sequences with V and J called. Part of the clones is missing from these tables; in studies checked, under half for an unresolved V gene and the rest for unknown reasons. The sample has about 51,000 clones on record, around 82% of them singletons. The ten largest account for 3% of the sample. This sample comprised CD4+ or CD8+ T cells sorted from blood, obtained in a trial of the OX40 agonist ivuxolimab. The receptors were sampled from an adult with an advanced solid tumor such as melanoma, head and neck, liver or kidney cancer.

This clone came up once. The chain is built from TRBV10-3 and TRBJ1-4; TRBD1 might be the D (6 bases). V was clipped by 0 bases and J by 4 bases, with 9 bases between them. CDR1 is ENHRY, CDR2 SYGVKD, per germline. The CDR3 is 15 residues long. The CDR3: CAISESGGINEKLFF. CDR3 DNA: TGTGCCATCAGTGAGTCAGGGGGAATTAATGAAAAACTGTTTTTT.

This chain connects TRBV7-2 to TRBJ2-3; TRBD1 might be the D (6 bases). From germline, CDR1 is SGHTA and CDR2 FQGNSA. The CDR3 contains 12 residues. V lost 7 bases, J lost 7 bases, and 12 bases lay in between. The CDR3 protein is CASTQQGHTQYF. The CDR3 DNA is TGTGCCAGCACCCAACAGGGACATACGCAGTATTTT.

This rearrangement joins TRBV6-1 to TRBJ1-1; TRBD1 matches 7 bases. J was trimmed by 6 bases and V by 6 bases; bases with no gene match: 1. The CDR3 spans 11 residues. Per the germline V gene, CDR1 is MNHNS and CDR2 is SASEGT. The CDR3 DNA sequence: TGTGCCAGCAGCCAGGGGGCTGAAGCTTTCTTT. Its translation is CASSQGAEAFF.

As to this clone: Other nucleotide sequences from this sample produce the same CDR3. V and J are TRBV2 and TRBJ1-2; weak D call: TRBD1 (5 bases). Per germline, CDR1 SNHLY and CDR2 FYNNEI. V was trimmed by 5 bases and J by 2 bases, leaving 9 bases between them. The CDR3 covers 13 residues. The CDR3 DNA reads TGTGCCAGCAGTCCGAGACAGAACTATGGCTACACCTTC. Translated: CASSPRQNYGYTF.

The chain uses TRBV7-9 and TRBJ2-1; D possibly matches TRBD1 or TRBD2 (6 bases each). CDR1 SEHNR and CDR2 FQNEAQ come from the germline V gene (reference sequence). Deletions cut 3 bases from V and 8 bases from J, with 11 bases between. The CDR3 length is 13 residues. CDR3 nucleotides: TGTGCCAGCAGCTTTACAGGGACTGATGAGCAGTTCTTC. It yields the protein CASSFTGTDEQFF. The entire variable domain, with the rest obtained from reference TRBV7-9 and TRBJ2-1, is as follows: DTGVSQNPRHKITKRGQNVTFRCDPISEHNRLYWYRQTLGQGPEFLTYFQNEAQLEKSRLLSDRFSAERPKGSFSTLEIQRTEQGDSAMYLCASSFTGTDEQFFGPGTRLTVL.

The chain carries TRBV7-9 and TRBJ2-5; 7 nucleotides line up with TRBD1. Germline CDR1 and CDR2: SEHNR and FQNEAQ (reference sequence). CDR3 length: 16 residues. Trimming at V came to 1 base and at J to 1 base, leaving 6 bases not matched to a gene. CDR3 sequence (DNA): TGTGCCAGCAGCTTAGGGGGACAGCGTTTCCAAGAGACCCAGTACTTC. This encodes CASSLGGQRFQETQYF.

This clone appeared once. In DNA, the CDR3 is TGTGCCAGCAGCGAGGGAAGCGTCATCGGGGAGCTGTTTTTT. Residues: CASSEGSVIGELFF. The chain has TRBV9 and TRBJ2-2; D remains unclear. Germline V gives CDR1 SGDLS, CDR2 YYNGEE. CDR3 length equals 14 residues. Trimming removed 3 bases at V and 7 bases at J, with 13 bases between.

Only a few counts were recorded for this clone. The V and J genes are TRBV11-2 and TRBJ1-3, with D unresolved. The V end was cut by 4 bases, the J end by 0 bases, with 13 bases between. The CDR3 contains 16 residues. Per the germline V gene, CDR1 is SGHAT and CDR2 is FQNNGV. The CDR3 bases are TGTGCCAGCAGCTCAGGCGGGTTAGGCTCTGGAAACACCATATATTTT. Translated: CASSSGGLGSGNTIYF.